This TCR beta chain stems from a study of blood T cells in healthy people across ages. Study information: With template switching, about one barcoded beta molecule was captured per two T cells.

This clonotype was seen many times. Its antigen is currently unknown. The study, taken as a whole, reports: Bulk PBMC profiling left naive and antigen-experienced comparisons inconclusive.

Germline V gives CDR1 SGHNT, CDR2 YYREEE (reference sequence). The CDR3 extends over 17 amino acids. V was shortened by 3 bases and J by 4 bases, with 17 bases between the two germline ends. A second PCR of about 6 to 12 cycles used a sample-barcoded 5' primer and a J-beta primer mix. Carrying 12 random nucleotides, a template-switch adaptor labeled each individual cDNA molecule. A minimum of 2.5 million CDR3-containing paired-end reads was obtained for each sample. A single record per CDR3 protein comes from TCRdb applying MiXCR to the 5' RACE reads. The repertoire consists of fewer than 800,000 distinct CDR3 sequences, with around 32% occurring once and the leading ten covering just over 15%.

The genes are TRBV5-4 and TRBJ2-6; D may be TRBD2 (7 bases). Sequences were obtained from blood. The clonotype was recovered from a woman older than 75 in good health. The CDR3 here is CASSSGRGGDGANVLTF. CDR3 DNA: TGTGCCAGCAGCTCGGGCAGGGGAGGGGACGGGGCCAACGTCCTGACTTTC.